The T cell receptor (beta chain) under discussion was sequenced for a study of human T cells and chemical hapten exposure. This clonotype was observed many times. Its matching antigen is unknown. Individual cDNA molecules had unique molecular identifiers attached to them by the library. A single record per CDR3 protein comes from TCRdb applying MiXCR to the RACE reads. The table lists tens of thousands of distinct CDR3 sequences, 8% to 10% of them singletons. With 5 bases removed from V and 3 bases from J, the gap between germline ends came to 11 bases. Per germline, CDR1 DFQATT and CDR2 SNEGSKA (reference sequence). The CDR3 extends over 12 amino acids. Described time point: pre-sensitization, week 0. Treatment of the sample: therapeutic diphenylcyclopropenone sensitization with weekly scalp DPC. Each patch test followed a blood draw. Non-pregnant alopecia patients aged 18 to 70, suitable for DPC therapy.

Overall study results and limits: DPC sensitization left the count of TCRs above 1 in 1000 unchanged.

The sequence came from a man aged 35 to 55 with alopecia areata. Some clones in this sample may be carry-over from other donors' samples. The chain employs TRBV20-1 and TRBJ2-7, with D perhaps being TRBD1 or TRBD2 (5 bases each). Here the sequenced sample was whole blood, taken in connection with sensitization to the hapten diphenylcyclopropenone (DPC). This chain's CDR3 is CSARDQNYEQYF. DNA of the CDR3: TGCAGTGCTCGGGACCAGAACTACGAGCAGTACTTC.